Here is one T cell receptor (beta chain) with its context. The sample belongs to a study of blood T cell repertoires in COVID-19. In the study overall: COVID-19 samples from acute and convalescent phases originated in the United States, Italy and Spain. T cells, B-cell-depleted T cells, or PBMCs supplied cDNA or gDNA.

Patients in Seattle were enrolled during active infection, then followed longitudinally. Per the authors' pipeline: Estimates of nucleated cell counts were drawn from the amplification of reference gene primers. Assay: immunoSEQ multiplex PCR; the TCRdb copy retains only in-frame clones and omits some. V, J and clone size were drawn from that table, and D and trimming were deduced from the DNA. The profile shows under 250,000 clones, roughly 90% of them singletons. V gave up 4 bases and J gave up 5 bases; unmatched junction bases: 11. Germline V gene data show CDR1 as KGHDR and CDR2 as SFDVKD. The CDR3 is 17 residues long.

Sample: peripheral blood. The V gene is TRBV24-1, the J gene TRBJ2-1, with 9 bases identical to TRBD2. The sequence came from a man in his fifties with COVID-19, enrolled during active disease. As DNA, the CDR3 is TGTGCCACCAGTGAAAGAACCGGGACTAGCTATAACAATGAGCAGTTCTTC. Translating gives CATSERTGTSYNNEQFF.